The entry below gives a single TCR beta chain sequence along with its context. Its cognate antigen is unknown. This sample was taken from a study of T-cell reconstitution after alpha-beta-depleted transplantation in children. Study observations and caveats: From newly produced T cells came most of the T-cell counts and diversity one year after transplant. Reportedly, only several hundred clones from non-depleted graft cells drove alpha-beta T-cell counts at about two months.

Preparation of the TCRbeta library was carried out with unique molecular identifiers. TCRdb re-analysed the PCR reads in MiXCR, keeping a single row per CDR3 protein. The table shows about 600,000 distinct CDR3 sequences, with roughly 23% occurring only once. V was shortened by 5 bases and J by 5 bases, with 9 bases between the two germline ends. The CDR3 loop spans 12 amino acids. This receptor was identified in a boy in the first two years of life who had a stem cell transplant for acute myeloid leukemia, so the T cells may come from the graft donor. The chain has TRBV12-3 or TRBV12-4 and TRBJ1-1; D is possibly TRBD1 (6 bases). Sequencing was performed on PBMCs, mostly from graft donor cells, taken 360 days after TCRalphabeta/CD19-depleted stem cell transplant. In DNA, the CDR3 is TGTGCCAGCAGTACAGGGAGGACTGAAGCTTTCTTT. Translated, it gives CASSTGRTEAFF.